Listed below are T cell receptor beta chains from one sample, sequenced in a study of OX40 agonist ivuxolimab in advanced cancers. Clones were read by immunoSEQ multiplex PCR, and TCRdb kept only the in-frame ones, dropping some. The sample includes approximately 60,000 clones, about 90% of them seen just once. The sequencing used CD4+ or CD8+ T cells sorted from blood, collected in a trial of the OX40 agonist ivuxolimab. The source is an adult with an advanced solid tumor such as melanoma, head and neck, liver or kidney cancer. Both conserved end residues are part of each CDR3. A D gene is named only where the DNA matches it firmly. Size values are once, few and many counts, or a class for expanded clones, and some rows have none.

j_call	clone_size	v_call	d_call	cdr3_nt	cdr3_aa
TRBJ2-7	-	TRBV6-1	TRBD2	TGTGCCAGCAGTGAACCTAGCGGGAGTCTCATTTCCGAGCAGTACTTC	CASSEPSGSLISEQYF
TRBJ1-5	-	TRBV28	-	TGTGCCAGCTCGTCGATTAGCAATCAGCCCCAGCATTTT	CASSSISNQPQHF
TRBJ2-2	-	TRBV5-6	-	TGTGCCAGCATCTTTGGGGGCGGGGAGCTGTTTTTT	CASIFGGGELFF
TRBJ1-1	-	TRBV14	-	TGTGCCAGCAGCCACTTAACGGGTTCGAACACTGAAGCTTTCTTT	CASSHLTGSNTEAFF
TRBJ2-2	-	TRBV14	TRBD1	TGTGCCAGCAGCCCCAGGACAGGGGTGATCGGGGAGCTGTTTTTT	CASSPRTGVIGELFF
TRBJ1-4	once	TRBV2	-	TGTGCCAGCAGTGAAGGCGGTGGAGGTCGGGAACTGTTTTTT	CASSEGGGGRELFF
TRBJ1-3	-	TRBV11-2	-	TGTGCCAGCAGCCCTGGGTCTCCAGGACCTGGAAACACCATATATTTT	CASSPGSPGPGNTIYF
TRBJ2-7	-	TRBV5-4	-	TGTGCCAGCACCCTTGGATCGGGGGGCACCTACGAGCAGTACTTC	CASTLGSGGTYEQYF
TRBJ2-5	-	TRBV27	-	TGTGCCAGCAGGGGTTCGGTAAGCGGTCAAGAGACCCAGTACTTC	CASRGSVSGQETQYF
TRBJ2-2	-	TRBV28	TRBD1	TGTGCCAGCATAACAGGGGGATTGACCGGGGAGCTGTTTTTT	CASITGGLTGELFF
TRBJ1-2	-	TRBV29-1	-	TGCAGCGTGACCCGGGGGGTAGAGGGCTACACCTTC	CSVTRGVEGYTF
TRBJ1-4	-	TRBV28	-	TGTGCCAGCAGTCTACGCCCGACAACTAATGAAAAACTGTTTTTT	CASSLRPTTNEKLFF
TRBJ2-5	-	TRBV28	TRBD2	TGTGCCAGCAGTTCCGGGACTAGCGGGAACCCGTGGACCCAGTACTTC	CASSSGTSGNPWTQYF
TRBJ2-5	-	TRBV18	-	TGTGCCAGCTCACTTGGGACTTCCGCGTGGGAGACCCAGTACTTC	CASSLGTSAWETQYF
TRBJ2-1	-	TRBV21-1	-	TGTGCCAGCGGGGACCGGGACAGGAATTACAATGAGCAGTTCTTC	CASGDRDRNYNEQFF
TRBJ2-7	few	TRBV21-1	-	TGTGCCAGCAACCCGGACAAGACCCGCTCCTACGAGCAGTACTTC	CASNPDKTRSYEQYF
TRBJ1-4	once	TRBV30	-	TGTGCCTGGAGTCTGGGGCAGTATAGGTCTAATGAAAAACTGTTTTTT	CAWSLGQYRSNEKLFF
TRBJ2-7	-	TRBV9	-	TGTGCCAGCAGCGTATCTAGGCTCCCCTACGAGCAGTACTTC	CASSVSRLPYEQYF
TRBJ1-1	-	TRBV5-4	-	TGTGCCAGCAGTCTGGGGGGGAACACTGAAGCTTTCTTT	CASSLGGNTEAFF
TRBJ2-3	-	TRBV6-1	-	TGTGCCAGCAGTCCACTTAGGGGAACAGATACGCAGTATTTT	CASSPLRGTDTQYF
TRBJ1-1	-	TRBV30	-	TGTGCCTGGAGTGTACCAATGGGGGGCGCGAACACTGAAGCTTTCTTT	CAWSVPMGGANTEAFF
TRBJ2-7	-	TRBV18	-	TGTGCCAGCTCACCGGGCTACGAGCAGTACTTC	CASSPGYEQYF
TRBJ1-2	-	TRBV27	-	TGTGCCAGCAGTTTTCGGGGGGGCACTTTCCGTAACTATGGCTACACCTTC	CASSFRGGTFRNYGYTF
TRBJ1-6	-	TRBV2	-	TGTGCCAGCAGTTCTCGGACAGTTGACTCACCCCTCCACTTT	CASSSRTVDSPLHF
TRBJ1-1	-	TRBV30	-	TGTGCCTGGGATATAGGAACGGAGGGAGCTTTCTTT	CAWDIGTEGAFF
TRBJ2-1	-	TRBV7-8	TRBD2	TGTGCCAGCAGCTCCCTAGCGGGAAGACTGAGTAATGAGCAGTTCTTC	CASSSLAGRLSNEQFF
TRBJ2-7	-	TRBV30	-	TGTGCCTGGAGTGCCCAACGGGGGGCCCGCTACGAGCAGTACTTC	CAWSAQRGARYEQYF
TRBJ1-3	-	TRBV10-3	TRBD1	TGTGCCATCAGTGACTCGGACAGGGTCAGTGGAAACACCATATATTTT	CAISDSDRVSGNTIYF
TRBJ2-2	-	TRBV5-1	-	TGCGCCAGCAGCCAAAAGGGACCAGCGGGCGGGGAGCTGTTTTTT	CASSQKGPAGGELFF
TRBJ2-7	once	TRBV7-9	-	TGTGCCAGCAGCGCACGACAGGGGATCGGGGGGGTCGGCGAGCAGTACTTC	CASSARQGIGGVGEQYF
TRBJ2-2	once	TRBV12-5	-	TGTGCTAGTGGTTTGTGGGGGACCGGGGAGCTGTTTTTT	CASGLWGTGELFF
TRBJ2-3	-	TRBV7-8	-	TGTGCCAGCAGCCCGCCCCGGGTGGATACGCAGTATTTT	CASSPPRVDTQYF
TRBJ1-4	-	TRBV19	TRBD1	TGTGCCAGTAGTAGGGGACAGACGACACCTAATGAAAAACTGTTTTTT	CASSRGQTTPNEKLFF
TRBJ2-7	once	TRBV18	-	TGTGCCAGCTCACCATTACGACAAGTTGAGCAGTACTTC	CASSPLRQVEQYF
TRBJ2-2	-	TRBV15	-	TGTGCCACCAGCAAACCCCAGGACACCGGGGAGCTGTTTTTT	CATSKPQDTGELFF
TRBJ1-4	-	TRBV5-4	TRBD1	TGTGCCAGCAGCAGCGGGACAGGGCAGGAAAAACTGTTTTTT	CASSSGTGQEKLFF
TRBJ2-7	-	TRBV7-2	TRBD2	TGTGCCAGCAGCCCCGGACTAGCGGGGACCGAGCAGTACTTC	CASSPGLAGTEQYF
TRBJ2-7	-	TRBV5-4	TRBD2	TGTGCCAGCAGCTTGGGACTAGCGCCTACAAGCTCCTACGAGCAGTACTTC	CASSLGLAPTSSYEQYF
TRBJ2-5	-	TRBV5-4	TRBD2	TGTGCCAGCAGCACCAGACTAGCGGGAGGGCCGGGGGAGACCCAGTACTTC	CASSTRLAGGPGETQYF
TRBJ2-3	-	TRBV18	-	TGTGCCAGCTCACCGCTTTTCCCGCAGTATTTT	CASSPLFPQYF
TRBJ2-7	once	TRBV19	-	TGTGCCAGTCGGTCTCTCAACTACGAGCAGTACTTC	CASRSLNYEQYF
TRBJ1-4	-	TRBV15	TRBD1	TGTGCCACCGGTCCGACAGGGGGCGAAAAACTGTTTTTT	CATGPTGGEKLFF
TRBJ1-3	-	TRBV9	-	TGTGCCAGCAGCGTAGCTACGGGAGTAACTGGAAACACCATATATTTT	CASSVATGVTGNTIYF
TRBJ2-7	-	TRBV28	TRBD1	TGTGCCACGAAACCATCGGGGACAGGGGCCTACGAGCAGTACTTC	CATKPSGTGAYEQYF
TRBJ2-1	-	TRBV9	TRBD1	TGTGCCAGCAGCGTAGGGACAGGGAGGAATGAGCAGTTCTTC	CASSVGTGRNEQFF
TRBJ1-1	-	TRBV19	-	TGTGCCAGTAGTATAGGGATTGAAGCTTTCTTT	CASSIGIEAFF
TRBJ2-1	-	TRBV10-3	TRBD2	TGTGCCATCAGTGAAATCGTGGGACTAGCGGGCAACAAAGGCAATGAGCAGTTCTTC	CAISEIVGLAGNKGNEQFF
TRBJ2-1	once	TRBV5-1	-	TGCGCCAGCAGCTTTTGGACTAGAGGGGGGGAGCAGTTCTTC	CASSFWTRGGEQFF
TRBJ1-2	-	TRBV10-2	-	TGCGCCAGCAAAGCAGGGGATCTTAGCTACACCTTC	CASKAGDLSYTF
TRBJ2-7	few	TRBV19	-	TGTGCCAGTAGTTTCCATAGCTCCTACGAGCAGTACTTC	CASSFHSSYEQYF
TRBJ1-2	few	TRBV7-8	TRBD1	TGTGCCAGCAGCCCCCGTTGGGTTTCAGGGGGCTATGGCTACACCTTC	CASSPRWVSGGYGYTF
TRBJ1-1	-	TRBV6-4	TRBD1	TGTGCCAGAGAAGGGACAGGGGTCACTGAAGCTTTCTTT	CAREGTGVTEAFF
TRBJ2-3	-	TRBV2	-	TGTGCCAGCAGTTGGAGCACAGATACGCAGTATTTT	CASSWSTDTQYF
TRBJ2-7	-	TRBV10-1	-	TGCGCCAGCAGTGATCAGTTGGGTTCCTACGAGCAGTACTTC	CASSDQLGSYEQYF
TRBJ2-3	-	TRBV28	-	TGTGCCAGCAGTTTTTTGTCGGGGGAGCGAGGAGATACGCAGTATTTT	CASSFLSGERGDTQYF
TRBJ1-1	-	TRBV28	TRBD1	TGTGCCAGCAGTTCCGGGACAGGGGCACTGAGCACTGAAGCTTTCTTT	CASSSGTGALSTEAFF